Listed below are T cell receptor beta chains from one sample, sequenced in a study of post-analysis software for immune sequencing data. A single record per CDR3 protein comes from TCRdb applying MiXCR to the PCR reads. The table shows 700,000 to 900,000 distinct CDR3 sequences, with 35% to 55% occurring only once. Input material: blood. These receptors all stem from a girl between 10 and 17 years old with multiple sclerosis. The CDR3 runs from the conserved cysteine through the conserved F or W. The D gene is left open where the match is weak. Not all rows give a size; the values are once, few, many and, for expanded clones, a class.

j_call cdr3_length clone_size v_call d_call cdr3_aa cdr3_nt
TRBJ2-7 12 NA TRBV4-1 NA CASSSPVGEQYF TGCGCCAGCAGCTCCCCGGTCGGCGAGCAGTACTTC
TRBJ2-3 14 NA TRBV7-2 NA CASSLALVTDTQYF TGTGCCAGCAGCTTGGCTCTAGTAACAGATACGCAGTATTTT
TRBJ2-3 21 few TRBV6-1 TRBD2 CASSNINTHAPTSGSWDTQYF TGTGCCAGCAGTAATATCAATACCCATGCCCCGACTAGCGGGAGTTGGGATACGCAGTATTTT
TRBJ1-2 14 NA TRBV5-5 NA CASSLPGAQDGYTF TGTGCCAGCAGCCTCCCGGGGGCTCAGGATGGCTACACCTTC
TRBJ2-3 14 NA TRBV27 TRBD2 CASSPWTSGDTQYF TGTGCCAGCAGTCCCTGGACTAGCGGAGATACGCAGTATTTT
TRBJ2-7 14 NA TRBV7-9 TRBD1 CASSPTGLGDEQYF TGTGCCAGCAGCCCGACAGGGCTCGGGGACGAGCAGTACTTC
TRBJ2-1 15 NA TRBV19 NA CASRSGTVSYNEQFF TGTGCCAGTAGGTCCGGGACTGTATCCTACAATGAGCAGTTCTTC
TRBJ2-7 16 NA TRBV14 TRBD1 CASSQDRRTGSYEQYF TGTGCCAGCAGCCAAGATAGAAGGACAGGCTCTTACGAGCAGTACTTC
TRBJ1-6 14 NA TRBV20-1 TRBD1 CSARPTGMNSPLHF TGCAGTGCTAGACCGACAGGGATGAATTCACCCCTCCACTTT
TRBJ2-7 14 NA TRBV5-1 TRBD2 CASSLELAAGEQYF TGCGCCAGCAGCTTGGAACTAGCGGCAGGTGAGCAGTACTTC
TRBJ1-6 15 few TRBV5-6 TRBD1 CASSWAGTGTSPLHF TGTGCCAGCAGCTGGGCCGGGACAGGGACATCACCCCTCCACTTT
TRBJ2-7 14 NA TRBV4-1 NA CASSDSVLDYEQYF TGCGCCAGCAGCGACAGCGTTCTGGACTACGAGCAGTACTTC
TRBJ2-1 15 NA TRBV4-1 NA CASSPSAGPNNEQFF TGCGCCAGCAGCCCCTCTGCGGGACCGAACAATGAGCAGTTCTTC
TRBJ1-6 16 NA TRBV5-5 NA CASSLDPGAYNSPLHF TGTGCCAGCAGCTTGGATCCAGGGGCGTATAATTCACCCCTCCACTTT